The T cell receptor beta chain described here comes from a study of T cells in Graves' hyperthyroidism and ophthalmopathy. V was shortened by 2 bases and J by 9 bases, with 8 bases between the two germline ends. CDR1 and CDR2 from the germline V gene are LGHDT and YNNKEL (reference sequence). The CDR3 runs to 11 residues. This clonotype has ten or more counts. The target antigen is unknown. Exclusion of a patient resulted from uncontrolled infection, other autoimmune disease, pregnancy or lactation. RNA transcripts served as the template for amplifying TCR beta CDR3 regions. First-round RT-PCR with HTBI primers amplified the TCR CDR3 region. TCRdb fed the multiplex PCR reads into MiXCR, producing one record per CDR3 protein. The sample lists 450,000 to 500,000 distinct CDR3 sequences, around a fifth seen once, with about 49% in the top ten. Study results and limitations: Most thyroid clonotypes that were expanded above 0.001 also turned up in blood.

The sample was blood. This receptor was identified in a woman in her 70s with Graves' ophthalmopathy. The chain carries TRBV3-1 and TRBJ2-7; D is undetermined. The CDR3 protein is CASSQRTVQYF. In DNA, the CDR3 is TGTGCCAGCAGCCAAAGAACAGTGCAGTACTTC.